The rows below give T cell receptor beta chains drawn from one sample of a study. Using its own MiXCR run on the multiplex PCR reads, TCRdb lists one record per CDR3 protein. In the table there are approximately 180 distinct CDR3 sequences, over 1.5% of which are singletons. Sequencing used Tregs sorted from blood. The source of these receptors is a female donor with breast cancer. Both conserved end residues are part of each CDR3. A D gene is named only where the DNA matches it firmly. Clone sizes are shown as how often the clone was seen (once, few, many) or a class if it is expanded.

cdr3_aa	cdr3_nt	v_call	j_call	clone_size	d_call
CASSLDRGGSGYTF	TGTGCCAGCAGTTTAGACAGGGGCGGATCGGGCTACACCTTC	TRBV12-3/TRBV12-4	TRBJ1-2	large	TRBD1